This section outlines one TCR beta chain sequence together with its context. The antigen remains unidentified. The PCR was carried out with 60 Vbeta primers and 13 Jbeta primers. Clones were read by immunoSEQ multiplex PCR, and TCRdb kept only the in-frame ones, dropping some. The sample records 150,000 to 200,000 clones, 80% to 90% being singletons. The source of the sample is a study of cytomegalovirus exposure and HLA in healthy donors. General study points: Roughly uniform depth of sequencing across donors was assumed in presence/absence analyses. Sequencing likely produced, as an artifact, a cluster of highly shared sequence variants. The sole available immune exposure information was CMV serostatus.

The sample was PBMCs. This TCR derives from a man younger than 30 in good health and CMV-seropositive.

The CDR3 reads CASSPGTSGGVDTQYF. The CDR3 DNA sequence: TGTGCCAGCAGCCCTGGGACTAGCGGGGGCGTAGATACGCAGTATTTT. The chain joins TRBV7-3 to TRBJ2-3, with 14 nucleotides matching TRBD2. This CDR3 has 16 amino acids. With 5 bases clipped from V and 5 bases from J, the junction kept 6 bases outside the gene matches. Germline CDR1 is SGHTA and CDR2 is FQGTGA.